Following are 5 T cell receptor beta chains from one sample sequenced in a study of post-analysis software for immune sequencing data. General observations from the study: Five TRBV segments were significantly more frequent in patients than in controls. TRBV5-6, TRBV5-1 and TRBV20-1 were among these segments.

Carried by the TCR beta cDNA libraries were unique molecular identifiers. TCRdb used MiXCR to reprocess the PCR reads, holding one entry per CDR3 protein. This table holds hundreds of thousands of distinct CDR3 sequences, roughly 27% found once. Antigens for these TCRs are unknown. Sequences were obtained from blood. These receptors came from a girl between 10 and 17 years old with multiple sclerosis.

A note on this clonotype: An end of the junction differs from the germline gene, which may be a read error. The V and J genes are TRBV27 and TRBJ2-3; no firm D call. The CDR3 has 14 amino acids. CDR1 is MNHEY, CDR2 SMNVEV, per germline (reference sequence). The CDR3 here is CAGSLYTSTDTQYF. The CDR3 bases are TGTGCCGGCAGTTTATACACAAGCACAGATACGCAGTATTTT.

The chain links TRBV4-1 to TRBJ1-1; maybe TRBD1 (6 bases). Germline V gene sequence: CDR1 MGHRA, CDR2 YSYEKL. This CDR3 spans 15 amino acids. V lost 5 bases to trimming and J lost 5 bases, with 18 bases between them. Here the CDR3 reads CASSNLVGGGTEAFF. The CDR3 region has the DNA TGCGCCAGCAGCAACCTGGTGGGGGGCGGGACTGAAGCTTTCTTT.

The CDR3 region is CASRAGSEQFF. CDR3 sequence (DNA): TGTGCCAGCAGGGCAGGGAGTGAGCAGTTCTTC. The gene calls are TRBV2 and TRBJ2-1; D tentatively fits TRBD1 or TRBD2 (5 bases each). Germline V lookup: CDR1 SNHLY, CDR2 FYNNEI. This CDR3 has 11 amino acids. The V gene lost 6 bases and the J gene lost 9 bases, with 9 bases spanning the gap.

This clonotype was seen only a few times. The CDR3, as DNA: TGTGCCACCTCGTCGGGCTCTTGGGATGGCTACACCTTC. As protein: CATSSGSWDGYTF. The rearrangement joins TRBV25-1 to TRBJ1-2; D not certain. CDR1 and CDR2 from the germline V gene are MGHDK and SYGVNS. The CDR3 contains 13 residues. Trimming took 10 bases from V and 6 from J, leaving 18 bases between them.

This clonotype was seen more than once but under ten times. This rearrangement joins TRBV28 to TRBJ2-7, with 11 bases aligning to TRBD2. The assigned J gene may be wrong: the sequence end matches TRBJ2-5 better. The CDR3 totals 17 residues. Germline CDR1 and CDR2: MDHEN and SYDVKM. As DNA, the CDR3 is TGTGCCAGCAGTTTGGATGAGGGGACTAGCGGAAAAGAGACCCAGTACTTC. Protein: CASSLDEGTSGKETQYF.